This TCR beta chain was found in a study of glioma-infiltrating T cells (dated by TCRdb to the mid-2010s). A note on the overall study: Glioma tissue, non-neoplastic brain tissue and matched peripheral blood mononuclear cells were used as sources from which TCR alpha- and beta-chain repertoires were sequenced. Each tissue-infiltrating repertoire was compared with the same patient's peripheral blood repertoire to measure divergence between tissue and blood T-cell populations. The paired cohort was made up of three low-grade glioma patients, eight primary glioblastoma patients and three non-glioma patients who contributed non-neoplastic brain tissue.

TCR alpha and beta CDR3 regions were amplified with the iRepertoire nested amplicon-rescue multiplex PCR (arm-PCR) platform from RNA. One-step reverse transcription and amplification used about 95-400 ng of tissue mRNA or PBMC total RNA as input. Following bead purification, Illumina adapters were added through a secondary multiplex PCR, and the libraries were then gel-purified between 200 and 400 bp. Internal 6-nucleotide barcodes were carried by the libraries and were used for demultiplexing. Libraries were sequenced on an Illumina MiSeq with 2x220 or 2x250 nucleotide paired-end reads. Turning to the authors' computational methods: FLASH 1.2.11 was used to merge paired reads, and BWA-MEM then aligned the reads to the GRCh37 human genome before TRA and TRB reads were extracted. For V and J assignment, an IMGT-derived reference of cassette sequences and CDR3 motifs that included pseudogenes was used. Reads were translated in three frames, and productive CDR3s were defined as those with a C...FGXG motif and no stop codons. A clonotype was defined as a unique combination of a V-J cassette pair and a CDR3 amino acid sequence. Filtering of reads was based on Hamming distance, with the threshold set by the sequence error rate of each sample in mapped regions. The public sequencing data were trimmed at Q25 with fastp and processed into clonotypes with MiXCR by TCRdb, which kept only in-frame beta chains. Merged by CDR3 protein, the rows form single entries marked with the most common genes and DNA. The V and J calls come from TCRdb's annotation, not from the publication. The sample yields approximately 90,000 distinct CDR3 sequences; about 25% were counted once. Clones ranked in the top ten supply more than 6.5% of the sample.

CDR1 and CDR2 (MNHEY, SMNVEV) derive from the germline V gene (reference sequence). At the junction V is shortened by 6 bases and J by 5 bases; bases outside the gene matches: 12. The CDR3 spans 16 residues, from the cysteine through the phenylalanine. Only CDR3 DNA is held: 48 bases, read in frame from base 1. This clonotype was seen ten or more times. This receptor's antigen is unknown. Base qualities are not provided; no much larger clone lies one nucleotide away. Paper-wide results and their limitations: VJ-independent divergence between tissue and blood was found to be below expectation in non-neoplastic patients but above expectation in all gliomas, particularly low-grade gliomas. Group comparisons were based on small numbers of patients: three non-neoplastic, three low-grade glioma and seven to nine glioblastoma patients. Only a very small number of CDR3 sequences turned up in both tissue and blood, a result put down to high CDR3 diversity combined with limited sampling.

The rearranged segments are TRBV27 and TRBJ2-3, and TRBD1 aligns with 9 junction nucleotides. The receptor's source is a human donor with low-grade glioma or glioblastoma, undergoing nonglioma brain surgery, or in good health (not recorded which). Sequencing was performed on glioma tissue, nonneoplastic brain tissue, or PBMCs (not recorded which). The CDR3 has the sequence CASSSGYRGRGDTQYF. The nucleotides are TGTGCCAGCAGCTCGGGGTACAGGGGGCGAGGAGATACGCAGTATTTT.